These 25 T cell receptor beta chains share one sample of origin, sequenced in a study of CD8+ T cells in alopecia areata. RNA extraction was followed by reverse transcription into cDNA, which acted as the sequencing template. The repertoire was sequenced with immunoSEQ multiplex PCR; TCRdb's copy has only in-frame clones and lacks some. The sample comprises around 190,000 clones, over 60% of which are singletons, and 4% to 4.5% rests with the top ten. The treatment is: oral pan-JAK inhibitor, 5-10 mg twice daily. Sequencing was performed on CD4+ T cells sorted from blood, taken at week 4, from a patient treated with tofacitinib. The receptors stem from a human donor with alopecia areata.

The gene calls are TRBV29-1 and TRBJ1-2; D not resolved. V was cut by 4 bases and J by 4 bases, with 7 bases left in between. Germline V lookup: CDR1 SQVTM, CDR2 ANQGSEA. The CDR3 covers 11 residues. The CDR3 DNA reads TGCAGCGTTGCATCCGGCTATGGCTACACCTTC. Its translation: CSVASGYGYTF.

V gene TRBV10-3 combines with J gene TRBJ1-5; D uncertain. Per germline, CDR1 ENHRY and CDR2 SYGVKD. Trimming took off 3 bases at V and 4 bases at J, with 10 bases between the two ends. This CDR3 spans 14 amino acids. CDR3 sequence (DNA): TGTGCCATCAGTGAATCGCGAGGAAATCAGCCCCAGCATTTT. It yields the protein CAISESRGNQPQHF.

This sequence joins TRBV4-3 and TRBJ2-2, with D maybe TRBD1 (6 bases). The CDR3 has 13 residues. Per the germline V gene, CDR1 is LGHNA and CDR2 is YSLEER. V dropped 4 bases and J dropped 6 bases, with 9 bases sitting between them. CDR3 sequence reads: CASSPQGAGELFF. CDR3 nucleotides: TGCGCCAGCAGCCCACAGGGTGCCGGGGAGCTGTTTTTT.

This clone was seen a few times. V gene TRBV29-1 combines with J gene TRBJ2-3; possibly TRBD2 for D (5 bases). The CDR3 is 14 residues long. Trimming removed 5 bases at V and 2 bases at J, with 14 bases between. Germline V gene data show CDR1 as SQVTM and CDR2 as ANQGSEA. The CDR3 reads CSVRAGNPTDTQYF. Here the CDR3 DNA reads TGCAGCGTTAGGGCGGGCAACCCCACAGATACGCAGTATTTT.

The CDR3 spells CASSRDRKPYGYTF. In DNA, the CDR3 is TGTGCCAGCAGCCGAGACAGGAAACCCTATGGCTACACCTTC. This sequence joins TRBV5-6 and TRBJ1-2; D possibly corresponds to TRBD1 (6 bases). With 4 bases removed from V and 4 bases from J, the gap between germline ends came to 14 bases. In germline, CDR1 is SGHDT, CDR2 YYEEEE. This CDR3 comprises 14 residues. The variable domain in full, with the rest retrieved from reference TRBV5-6 and TRBJ1-2, is DAGVTQSPTHLIKTRGQQVTLRCSPKSGHDTVSWYQQALGQGPQFIFQYYEEEERQRGNFPDRFSGHQFPNYSSELNVNALLLGDSALYLCASSRDRKPYGYTFGSGTRLTVV.

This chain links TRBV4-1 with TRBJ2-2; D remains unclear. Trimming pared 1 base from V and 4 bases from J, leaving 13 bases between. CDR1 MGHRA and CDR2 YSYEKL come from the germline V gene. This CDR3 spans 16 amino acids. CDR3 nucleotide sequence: TGCGCCAGCAGCCAAGGAGTGGGGTGGAGCACCGGGGAGCTGTTTTTT. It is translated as CASSQGVGWSTGELFF.

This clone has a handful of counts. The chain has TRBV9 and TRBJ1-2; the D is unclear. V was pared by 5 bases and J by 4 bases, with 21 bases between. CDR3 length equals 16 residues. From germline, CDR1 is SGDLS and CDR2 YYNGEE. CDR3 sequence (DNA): TGTGCCAGCAGTGCAGTAGTAGCCGGGAGCCTCTATGGCTACACCTTC. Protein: CASSAVVAGSLYGYTF.

The CDR3: CASSSDRGSYNEQFF. As DNA, the CDR3 is TGTGCCAGCAGCTCCGACAGGGGGTCCTACAATGAGCAGTTCTTC. The J gene is TRBJ2-1, the V gene TRBV7-3, with 9 bases aligning to TRBD1. Germline CDR1 reads SGHTA; CDR2 reads FQGTGA. CDR3 length: 15 residues. J lost 1 base, V lost 4 bases, and 2 bases had no gene match.

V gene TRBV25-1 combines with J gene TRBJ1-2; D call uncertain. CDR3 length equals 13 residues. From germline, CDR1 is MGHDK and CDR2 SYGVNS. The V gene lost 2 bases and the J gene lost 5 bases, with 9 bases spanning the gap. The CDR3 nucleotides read TGTGCCAGCAGTGAACAAGGGAAGTATGGCTACACCTTC. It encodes CASSEQGKYGYTF.

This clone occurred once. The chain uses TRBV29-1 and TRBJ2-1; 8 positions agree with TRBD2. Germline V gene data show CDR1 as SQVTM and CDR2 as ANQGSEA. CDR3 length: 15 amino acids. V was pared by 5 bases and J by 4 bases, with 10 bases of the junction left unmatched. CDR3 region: CSVSARSGAYNEQFF. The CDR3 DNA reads TGCAGCGTTTCAGCCCGTAGCGGGGCGTACAATGAGCAGTTCTTC.

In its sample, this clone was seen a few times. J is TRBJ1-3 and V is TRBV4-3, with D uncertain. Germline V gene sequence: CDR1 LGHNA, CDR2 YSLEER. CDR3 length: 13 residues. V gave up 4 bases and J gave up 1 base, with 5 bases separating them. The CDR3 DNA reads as TGCGCCAGCAGCCTAGAATCTGGAAACACCATATATTTT. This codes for CASSLESGNTIYF.

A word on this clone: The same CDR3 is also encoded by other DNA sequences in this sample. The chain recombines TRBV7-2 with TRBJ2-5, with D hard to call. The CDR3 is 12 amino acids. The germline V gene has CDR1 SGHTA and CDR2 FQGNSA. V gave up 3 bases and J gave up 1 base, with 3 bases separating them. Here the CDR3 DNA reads TGTGCCAGCAGCTTGGGCCAAGAGACCCAGTACTTC. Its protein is CASSLGQETQYF.

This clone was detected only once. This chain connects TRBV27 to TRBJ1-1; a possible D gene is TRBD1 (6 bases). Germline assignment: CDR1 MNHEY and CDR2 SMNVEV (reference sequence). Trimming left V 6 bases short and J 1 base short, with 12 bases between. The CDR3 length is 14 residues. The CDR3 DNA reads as TGTGCCAGCAGACTGATGACAGGGAACACTGAAGCTTTCTTT. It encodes CASRLMTGNTEAFF.

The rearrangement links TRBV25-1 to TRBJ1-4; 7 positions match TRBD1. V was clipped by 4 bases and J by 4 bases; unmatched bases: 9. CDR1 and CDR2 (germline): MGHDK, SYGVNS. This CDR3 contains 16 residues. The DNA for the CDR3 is TGTGCCAGCAGTGCCCCCCGACAGGGACTTAATGAAAAACTGTTTTTT. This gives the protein CASSAPRQGLNEKLFF.

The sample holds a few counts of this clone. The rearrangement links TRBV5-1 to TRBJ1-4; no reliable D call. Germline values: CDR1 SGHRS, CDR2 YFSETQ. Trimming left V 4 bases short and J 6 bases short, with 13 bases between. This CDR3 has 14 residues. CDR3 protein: CASSPQDPDEKLFF. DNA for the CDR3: TGCGCCAGCAGCCCGCAAGATCCCGATGAAAAACTGTTTTTT.

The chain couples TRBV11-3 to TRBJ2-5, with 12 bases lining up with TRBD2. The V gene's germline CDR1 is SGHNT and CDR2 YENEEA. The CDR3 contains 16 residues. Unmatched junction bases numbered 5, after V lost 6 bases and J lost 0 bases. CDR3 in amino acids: CASSLGLAGHQETQYF. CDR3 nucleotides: TGTGCCAGCAGTCTAGGACTAGCGGGGCACCAAGAGACCCAGTACTTC.

CDR3 loop: CSVENRRANYGYTF. In DNA form, the CDR3 reads TGCAGCGTTGAAAACCGCCGAGCTAACTATGGCTACACCTTC. The chain employs TRBV29-1 and TRBJ1-2; no firm D call. CDR3 size: 14 residues. The germline V gene encodes CDR1 SQVTM and CDR2 ANQGSEA. Deletions cut 2 bases from V and 0 bases from J, with 10 bases between. Drawing the rest from reference TRBV29-1 and TRBJ1-2, the complete variable domain is SAVISQKPSRDICQRGTSLTIQCQVDSQVTMMFWYRQQPGQSLTLIATANQGSEATYESGFVIDKFPISRPNLTFSTLTVSNMSPEDSSIYLCSVENRRANYGYTFGSGTRLTVV.

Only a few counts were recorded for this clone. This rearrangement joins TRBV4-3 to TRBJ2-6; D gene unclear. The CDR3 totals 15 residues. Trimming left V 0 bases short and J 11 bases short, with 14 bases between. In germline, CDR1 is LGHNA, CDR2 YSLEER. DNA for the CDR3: TGCGCCAGCAGCCAAGATTCGGCGGTGGCGGACGTCCTGACTTTC. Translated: CASSQDSAVADVLTF.

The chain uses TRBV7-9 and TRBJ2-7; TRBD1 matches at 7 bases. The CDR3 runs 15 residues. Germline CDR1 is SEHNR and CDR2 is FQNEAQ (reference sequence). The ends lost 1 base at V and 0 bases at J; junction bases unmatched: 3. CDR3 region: CASSLVTGFSYEQYF. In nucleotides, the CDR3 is TGTGCCAGCAGCTTAGTGACAGGGTTCTCCTACGAGCAGTACTTC.

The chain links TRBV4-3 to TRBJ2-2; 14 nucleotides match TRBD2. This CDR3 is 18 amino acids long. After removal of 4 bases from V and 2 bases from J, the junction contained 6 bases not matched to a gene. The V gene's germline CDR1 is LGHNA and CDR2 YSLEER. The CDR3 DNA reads TGCGCCAGCAGCCCGGGACTAGCGGGGGCCTCAAACACCGGGGAGCTGTTTTTT. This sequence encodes CASSPGLAGASNTGELFF.

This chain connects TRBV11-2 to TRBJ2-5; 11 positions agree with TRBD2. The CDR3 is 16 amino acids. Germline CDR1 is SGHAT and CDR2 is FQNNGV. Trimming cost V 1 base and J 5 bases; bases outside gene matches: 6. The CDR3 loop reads CASSLGSTSGVETQYF. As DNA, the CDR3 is TGTGCCAGCAGCTTAGGTTCGACTAGCGGGGTTGAGACCCAGTACTTC. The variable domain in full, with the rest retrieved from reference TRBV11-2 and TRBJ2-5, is EAGVAQSPRYKIIEKRQSVAFWCNPISGHATLYWYQQILGQGPKLLIQFQNNGVVDDSQLPKDRFSAERLKGVDSTLKIQPAKLEDSAVYLCASSLGSTSGVETQYFGPGTRLLVL.

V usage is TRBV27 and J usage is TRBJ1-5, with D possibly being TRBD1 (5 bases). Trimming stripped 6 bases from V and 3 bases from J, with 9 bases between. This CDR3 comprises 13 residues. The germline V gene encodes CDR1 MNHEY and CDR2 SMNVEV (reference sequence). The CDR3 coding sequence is TGTGCCAGCAGCCCAGGGTACAATCAGCCCCAGCATTTT. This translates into CASSPGYNQPQHF.

As DNA, the CDR3 is TGTGCCAGCTCACCCACGAATCAGCCCCAGCATTTT. The encoded protein is CASSPTNQPQHF. The J gene is TRBJ1-5, the V gene TRBV18; no clear D. Germline CDR1 KGHSH, CDR2 LQKENI. The germline V and J ends were trimmed by 3 bases and 4 bases, with 4 bases remaining between them. The CDR3 runs 12 residues.

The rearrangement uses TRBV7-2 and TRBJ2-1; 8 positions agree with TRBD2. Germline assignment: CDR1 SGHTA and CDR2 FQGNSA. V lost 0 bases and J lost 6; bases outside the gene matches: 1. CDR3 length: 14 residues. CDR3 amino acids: CASSLALAANEQFF. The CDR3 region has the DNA TGTGCCAGCAGCTTAGCACTAGCGGCCAATGAGCAGTTCTTC.

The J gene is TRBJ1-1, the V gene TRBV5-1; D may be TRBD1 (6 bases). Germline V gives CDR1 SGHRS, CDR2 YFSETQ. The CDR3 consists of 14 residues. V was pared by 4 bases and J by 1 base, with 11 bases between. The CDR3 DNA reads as TGCGCCAGCAGCGAACAGGGTGGGAACACTGAAGCTTTCTTT. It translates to CASSEQGGNTEAFF.